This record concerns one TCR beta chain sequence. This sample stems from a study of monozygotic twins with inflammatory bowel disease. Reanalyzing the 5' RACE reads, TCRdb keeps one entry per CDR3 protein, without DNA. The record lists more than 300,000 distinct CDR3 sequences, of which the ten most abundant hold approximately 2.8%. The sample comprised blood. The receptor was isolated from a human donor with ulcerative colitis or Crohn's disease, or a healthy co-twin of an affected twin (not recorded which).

The CDR3 spells CSVMDRSMNTEAFF. The J gene is TRBJ1-1, the V gene TRBV29-1; as DNA is missing, the TRBD1 call by TCRdb cannot be tested. CDR3 length: 14 residues. Per the germline V gene, CDR1 is SQVTM and CDR2 is ANQGSEA. The variable domain in full, with the rest retrieved from reference TRBV29-1 and TRBJ1-1, is SAVISQKPSRDICQRGTSLTIQCQVDSQVTMMFWYRQQPGQSLTLIATANQGSEATYESGFVIDKFPISRPNLTFSTLTVSNMSPEDSSIYLCSVMDRSMNTEAFFGQGTRLTVV.